The T cell receptor beta chain described here comes from a study of blood T cell repertoires in COVID-19. V dropped 6 bases and J dropped 6; count of bases not matched to a gene: 12. The CDR3 contains 16 residues. Germline values: CDR1 SGHTA, CDR2 FQGNSA. Libraries were prepared by immunoSEQ multiplex PCR; TCRdb keeps only in-frame clonotypes and omits some of them. The sample has tens of thousands of clones, approximately 80% seen once. The sample taken for sequencing was peripheral blood. The V and J genes are TRBV7-2 and TRBJ2-3; 10 bases are a match to TRBD2. The sequence was collected from a human donor in a cohort sampled during active COVID-19. The CDR3 loop reads CASSLGASGSVDTQYF. In DNA form, the CDR3 reads TGTGCCAGCAGTCTAGGGGCTAGCGGGAGCGTTGATACGCAGTATTTT.